These 26 T cell receptor beta chains were all obtained from the same sample, sequenced in a study of blood T cells in healthy people across ages. Then a second PCR, running about 6 to 11 cycles, was carried out with a sample-barcoded 5' primer and a J-beta primer mix. TCRdb reprocessed the 5' RACE reads via MiXCR and lists one record per CDR3 protein. The table shows just under 900,000 distinct CDR3 sequences, with less than 35% occurring only once. The sequenced material came from blood. The receptors originated from a woman older than 75 in good health.

This clonotype occurred many times. The chain recombines TRBV6-5 with TRBJ2-7; 9 bases align to TRBD1. V shed 0 bases, J shed 4 bases, and the junction held 4 bases outside the gene matches. The CDR3 has 15 amino acids. Germline CDR1 reads MNHEY; CDR2 reads SVGAGI. CDR3 amino acids: CASSYSGTGKYEQYF. The CDR3 coding sequence is TGTGCCAGCAGTTACTCCGGGACAGGGAAATACGAGCAGTACTTC.

On this clonotype itself: This could be a read error, since a much larger clone is one nucleotide away. V usage is TRBV11-3 and J usage is TRBJ2-2; no reliable D call. This CDR3 spans 12 amino acids. The germline V gene has CDR1 SGHNT and CDR2 YENEEA. Trimming took 5 bases from V and 6 from J, leaving 7 bases between them. CDR3 protein: CASSPPAGELFF. In DNA form, the CDR3 reads TGTGCCAGCAGCCCCCCCGCCGGGGAGCTGTTTTTT.

The J gene is TRBJ1-6, the V gene TRBV7-6, with D possibly matching TRBD1 (5 bases). CDR1 is SGHVS, CDR2 FNYEAQ, per germline. CDR3 length: 16 amino acids. Deletions cut 1 base from V and 7 bases from J, with 14 bases between. The DNA for the CDR3 is TGTGCCAGCAGCTTAGAGGGTAGGGGAAGCAATTCACCCCTCCACTTT. This translates into CASSLEGRGSNSPLHF.

On this clonotype itself: A much larger clone differs from this one at a single base, so this may be a read error. The rearrangement uses TRBV15 and TRBJ1-2; D not certain. The CDR3 runs to 13 residues. Germline assignment: CDR1 LNHNV and CDR2 YYDKDF (reference sequence). CDR3 sequence: CATSRGDDYDYTF. CDR3 nucleotides: TGTGCCACCAGCAGAGGAGACGACTATGACTACACCTTC.

The V gene is TRBV6-2 or TRBV6-3, the J gene TRBJ2-3; tentatively, D is TRBD1 (6 bases). The CDR3 consists of 16 residues. Looked up from germline, CDR1 is MNHEY and CDR2 is SVGEGT. V was clipped by 1 base and J by 2 bases, with 13 bases between them. Here the CDR3 reads CASSYLGGQITDTQYF. CDR3 bases: TGTGCCAGCAGTTACTTAGGGGGACAAATCACAGATACGCAGTATTTT.

This clonotype was recorded many times. V and J are TRBV7-9 and TRBJ2-1; D gene uncertain. Trimming cost V 7 bases and J 7 bases, with 11 bases left between them. The germline V gene encodes CDR1 SEHNR and CDR2 FQNEAQ (reference sequence). CDR3 length: 12 amino acids. CDR3 nucleotide sequence: TGTGCCAGCAACTTTCACGGAAATGAGCAGTTCTTC. This gives the protein CASNFHGNEQFF. Variable domain in full (rest from reference TRBV7-9 and TRBJ2-1): DTGVSQNPRHKITKRGQNVTFRCDPISEHNRLYWYRQTLGQGPEFLTYFQNEAQLEKSRLLSDRFSAERPKGSFSTLEIQRTEQGDSAMYLCASNFHGNEQFFGPGTRLTVL.

V and J are TRBV18 and TRBJ2-1; 9 bases fit TRBD1. CDR3 length: 16 amino acids. CDR1 and CDR2 (germline): KGHSH, LQKENI. V was pared by 3 bases and J by 6 bases, with 9 bases of the junction left unmatched. The DNA for the CDR3 is TGTGCCAGCTCACCTCGTCGGGACAGGGTCCCCAATGAGCAGTTCTTC. Protein: CASSPRRDRVPNEQFF.

In the case of this clonotype: This sequence may be a read error, since a much larger clone differs from it by one base. The gene calls are TRBV9 and TRBJ2-3, with 9 positions matching TRBD2. Losses at the gene ends were 3 bases for V and 6 bases for J; bases not matched to a gene: 5. This CDR3 contains 14 residues. Germline loops: CDR1 SGDLS, CDR2 YYNGEE. The CDR3 spells CASSGVAGADTQYF. The DNA for the CDR3 is TGTGCCAGCAGCGGAGTAGCGGGGGCTGATACGCAGTATTTT.

The DNA of the CDR3 is TGTGCCAGCAGTTCGACACAGCGGTCGGGCTCCTACAATGAGCAGTTCTTC. This translates into CASSSTQRSGSYNEQFF. The chain recombines TRBV6-6 with TRBJ2-1; weak D call: TRBD2 (5 bases). The CDR3 covers 17 residues. Germline V CDR1 and CDR2: MNHNY, SVGAGI (reference sequence). Deletions cut 4 bases from V and 0 bases from J, with 16 bases between.

A remark on this clonotype: This CDR3 is missing its conserved last phenylalanine or tryptophan, likely due to a read error. V usage is TRBV7-8 and J usage is TRBJ1-2; 7 bases are shared with TRBD1. Germline trimming cut 3 bases from V and 4 bases from J; bases unmatched to any gene: 14. The CDR3 is made up of 17 amino acids. Germline CDR1 SGHVS, CDR2 FQNEAQ. For the CDR3, the DNA is TGTGCCAGCAGCTTTATGATGCGGAGGGGGCCGGGCTATGGCTACACCCTC. Translated, it gives CASSFMMRRGPGYGYTL.

About this clonotype: This may arise from a read error, as a much more abundant clone is one base away. This chain joins TRBV20-1 and TRBJ2-7; D is possibly TRBD1 or TRBD2 (6 bases each). There are 14 residues in the CDR3. Germline lookup yields CDR1 DFQATT and CDR2 SNEGSKA (reference sequence). CDR3 amino acids: CSASLPGALYEQDF. For the CDR3, the DNA is TGCAGTGCTAGTCTTCCGGGGGCCCTCTACGAGCAGGACTTC.

This clonotype was detected many times. This CDR3 reads CATSDDRNYGYTF. In DNA, the CDR3 is TGTGCCACCAGTGACGACAGAAACTATGGCTACACCTTC. The V and J genes are TRBV24-1 and TRBJ1-2, with D tentatively TRBD1 (5 bases). Germline CDR1 reads KGHDR; CDR2 reads SFDVKD. V dropped 4 bases and J dropped 2 bases, with 7 bases sitting between them. This CDR3 comprises 13 residues.

This clonotype was recorded a few times. The gene calls are TRBV20-1 and TRBJ2-3, with 8 nucleotides matching TRBD2. CDR3 length: 15 residues. Germline V lookup: CDR1 DFQATT, CDR2 SNEGSKA (reference sequence). J lost 1 base, V lost 2 bases, and 5 bases had no gene match. In DNA, the CDR3 is TGCAGTGCTAGAATAGCGGGGCGAGGCACAGATACGCAGTATTTT. As protein: CSARIAGRGTDTQYF.

This clonotype was detected only a few times. The chain links TRBV18 to TRBJ2-7; D not resolved. Germline V CDR1 and CDR2: KGHSH, LQKENI. V was clipped by 0 bases and J by 3 bases, with 6 bases between them. CDR3 length: 13 residues. The CDR3 spells CASSPPVSYEQYF. The CDR3 DNA follows: TGTGCCAGCTCACCACCTGTAAGCTACGAGCAGTACTTC.

This clonotype was counted ten times or more. The chain joins TRBV20-1 to TRBJ2-3; D not certain. CDR3 length: 11 amino acids. Trimming took 3 bases from V and 6 from J, leaving 7 bases between them. CDR1 is DFQATT, CDR2 SNEGSKA, per germline (reference sequence). CDR3 in DNA: TGCAGTGCTAGTCTGCTTGATACGCAGTATTTT. Protein product: CSASLLDTQYF.

This clonotype was seen a single time. Since a much larger clone is just one base distant, this may be a read error. The chain has TRBV10-3 and TRBJ1-1; 7 bases are a match to TRBD1. Per germline, CDR1 ENHRY and CDR2 SYGVKD. CDR3 length: 14 residues. CDR3 sequence (DNA): TGTGCCATCAGTGAAGGGGGCTCGAGTACTGAAGCTTACTTT. Its protein product is CAISEGGSSTEAYF.

The chain is built from TRBV29-1 and TRBJ1-1, with TRBD1 matching over 9 bases. J was trimmed by 6 bases and V by 7 bases; bases with no gene match: 12. In germline, CDR1 is SQVTM, CDR2 ANQGSEA. The CDR3 is 14 residues long. The CDR3 nucleotides read TGCAGCGCAGCTTGGACAGGGGCACGTCCTGAAGCTTTCTTT. Translation gives CSAAWTGARPEAFF. Based on the CDR3 plus reference TRBV29-1 and TRBJ1-1, the full variable domain is SAVISQKPSRDICQRGTSLTIQCQVDSQVTMMFWYRQQPGQSLTLIATANQGSEATYESGFVIDKFPISRPNLTFSTLTVSNMSPEDSSIYLCSAAWTGARPEAFFGQGTRLTVV.

Worth noting for this clonotype: A much larger clone lies one base from this, so it may be a read error. The V call is TRBV18, the J call TRBJ2-4; D is possibly TRBD1 (5 bases). The CDR3 loop spans 16 amino acids. The ends were cut back, 2 bases at V and 13 bases at J, with 24 bases in the middle. The germline V gene has CDR1 KGHSH and CDR2 LQKENI. Here the CDR3 DNA reads TGTGCCAGCTCACCATCGCCCCGGACAACCGTTCGTGAGCAGTACTTC. Protein product: CASSPSPRTTVREQYF.

This clonotype has ten or more counts. V usage is TRBV20-1 and J usage is TRBJ2-3; TRBD2 agrees at 9 bases. The germline gives CDR1 DFQATT, CDR2 SNEGSKA (reference sequence). The V and J ends lost 6 bases and 3 bases, in that order; junction bases with no gene match: 13. The CDR3 contains 16 residues. In DNA form, the CDR3 reads TGCAGTGCGATGAAGCGGGGGGCCCTTCAAACAGATACGCAGTATTTT. Residues: CSAMKRGALQTDTQYF.

This clonotype was found once. J is TRBJ1-3 and V is TRBV12-3 or TRBV12-4, with D possibly matching TRBD1 (6 bases). V was shortened by 7 bases and J by 5 bases, with 15 bases between the two germline ends. The CDR3 sequence is 14 residues long. CDR3 in amino acids: CASTLVGARNTIYF. The CDR3 DNA follows: TGTGCCAGCACCTTAGTGGGGGCTAGAAACACCATATATTTT.

This clonotype appeared once. The germline gene is not matched at one end of the junction; a read error may be the cause. The chain uses TRBV7-2 and TRBJ1-4; maybe TRBD1 (6 bases). The length of the CDR3 is 16 residues. Germline assignment: CDR1 SGHTA and CDR2 FQGNSA. CDR3 region: CASSLGFGQSNGKLFF. The CDR3 region has the DNA TGTGCCAGCAGCTTAGGTTTCGGACAGTCCAATGGAAAACTGTTTTTT. The full variable domain, its missing parts supplied by reference TRBV7-2 and TRBJ1-4, is GAGVSQSPSNKVTEKGKDVELRCDPISGHTALYWYRQSLGQGLEFLIYFQGNSAPDKSGLPSDRFSAERTGGSVSTLTIQRTQQEDSAVYLCASSLGFGQSNGKLFFGSGTQLSVL.

V usage is TRBV5-1 and J usage is TRBJ1-1; D ambiguous. Germline V gene lookup returns CDR1 SGHRS and CDR2 YFSETQ. The CDR3 length is 13 residues. The ends were cut back, 4 bases at V and 0 bases at J, with 7 bases in the middle. The CDR3 is CASSPILNTEAFF. DNA of the CDR3: TGCGCCAGCAGCCCTATTCTGAACACTGAAGCTTTCTTT.

This clonotype has just a few counts. The chain has TRBV18 and TRBJ1-5; the match to TRBD1 covers 7 bases. Unmatched junction bases numbered 4, after V lost 3 bases and J lost 5 bases. The germline V gene encodes CDR1 KGHSH and CDR2 LQKENI. The length of the CDR3 is 14 residues. CDR3 protein: CASSPEQGYQPQHF. In DNA form, the CDR3 reads TGTGCCAGCTCACCGGAACAGGGGTATCAGCCCCAGCATTTT.

The V gene is TRBV20-1, the J gene TRBJ1-1; TRBD1 matches at 7 bases. Germline loops: CDR1 DFQATT, CDR2 SNEGSKA (reference sequence). V lost 3 bases and J lost 0; bases outside the gene matches: 7. The CDR3 extends over 15 amino acids. The CDR3 DNA sequence: TGCAGTGCTAGGAAACCGGGACAGATGAACACTGAAGCTTTCTTT. Amino acid sequence: CSARKPGQMNTEAFF.

There are a few counts of this clonotype. The J gene is TRBJ2-4, the V gene TRBV19; possibly TRBD1 or TRBD2 for D (5 bases each). The CDR3 is 13 residues long. CDR1 is LNHDA, CDR2 SQIVND, per germline (reference sequence). Trimming cost V 5 bases and J 3 bases, with 8 bases left between them. CDR3 region: CASSEGLKNIQYF. CDR3 bases: TGTGCCAGTAGTGAGGGGCTCAAAAACATTCAGTACTTC.

This clonotype appeared many times. The chain links TRBV7-9 to TRBJ2-1; TRBD1 agrees at 8 bases. This CDR3 contains 16 residues. The junction had 3 bases not matched to a gene; V was cut back by 1 base and J by 1 base. Germline loops: CDR1 SEHNR, CDR2 FQNEAQ (reference sequence). The CDR3 reads CASSLGTGRSYNEQFF. The CDR3 DNA is TGTGCCAGCAGCTTAGGGACAGGGCGTTCCTACAATGAGCAGTTCTTC.